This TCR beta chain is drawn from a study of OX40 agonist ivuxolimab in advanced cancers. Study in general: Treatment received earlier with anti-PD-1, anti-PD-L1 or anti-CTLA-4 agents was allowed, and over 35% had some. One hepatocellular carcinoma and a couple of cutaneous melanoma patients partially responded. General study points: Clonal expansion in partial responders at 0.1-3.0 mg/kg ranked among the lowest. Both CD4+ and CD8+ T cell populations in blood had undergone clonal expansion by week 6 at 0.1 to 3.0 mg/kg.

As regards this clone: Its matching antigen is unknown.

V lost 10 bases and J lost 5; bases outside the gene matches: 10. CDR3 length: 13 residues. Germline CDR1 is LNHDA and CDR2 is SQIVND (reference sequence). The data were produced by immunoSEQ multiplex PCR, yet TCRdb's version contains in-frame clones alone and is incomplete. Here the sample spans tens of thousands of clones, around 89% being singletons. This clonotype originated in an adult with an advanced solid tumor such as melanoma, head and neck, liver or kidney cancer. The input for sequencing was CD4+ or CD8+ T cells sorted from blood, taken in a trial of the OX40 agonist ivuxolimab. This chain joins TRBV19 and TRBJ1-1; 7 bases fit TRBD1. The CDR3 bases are TGTGCCACCGCGAAGACAGGGTGGACTGAAGCTTTCTTT. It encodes CATAKTGWTEAFF.